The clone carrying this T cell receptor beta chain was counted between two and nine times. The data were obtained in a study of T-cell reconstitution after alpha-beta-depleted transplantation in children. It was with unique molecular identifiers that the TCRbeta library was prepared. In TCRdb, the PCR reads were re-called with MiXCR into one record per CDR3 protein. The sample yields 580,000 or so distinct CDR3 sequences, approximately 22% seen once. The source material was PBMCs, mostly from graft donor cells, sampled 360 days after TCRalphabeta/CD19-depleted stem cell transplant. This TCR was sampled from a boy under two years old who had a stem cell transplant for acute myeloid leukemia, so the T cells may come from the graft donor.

The chain's CDR3 is CASSLEAGPTDTQYF. CDR3 coding DNA: TGTGCCAGCAGCTTAGAGGCAGGGCCCACAGATACGCAGTATTTT. The chain combines TRBV7-3 with TRBJ2-3, with D tentatively TRBD1 (5 bases). CDR1 is SGHTA, CDR2 FQGTGA, per germline. This CDR3 is built from 15 residues. V dropped 2 bases and J dropped 2 bases, with 11 bases sitting between them.